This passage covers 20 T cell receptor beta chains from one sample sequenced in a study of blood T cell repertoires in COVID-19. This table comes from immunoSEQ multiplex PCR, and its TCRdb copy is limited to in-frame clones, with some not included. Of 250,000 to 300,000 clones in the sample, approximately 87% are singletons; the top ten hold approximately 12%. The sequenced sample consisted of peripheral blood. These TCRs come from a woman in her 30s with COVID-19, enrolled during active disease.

The CDR3 region is CASNQIDRGFYEQYF. Here the CDR3 DNA reads TGCGCCAGCAACCAAATAGACAGGGGTTTCTACGAGCAGTACTTC. V is TRBV5-1 and J is TRBJ2-7, with 8 bases lining up with TRBD1. Germline V lookup: CDR1 SGHRS, CDR2 YFSETQ. The CDR3 length is 15 residues. V shed 6 bases and J 3 bases; nucleotides not matched to a gene: 11.

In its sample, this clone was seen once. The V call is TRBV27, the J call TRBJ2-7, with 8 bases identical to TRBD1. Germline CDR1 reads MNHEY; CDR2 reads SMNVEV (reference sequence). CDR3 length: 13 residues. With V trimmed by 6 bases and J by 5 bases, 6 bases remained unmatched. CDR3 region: CASSLTGVNEQYF. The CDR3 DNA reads TGTGCCAGCAGCCTGACAGGGGTCAACGAGCAGTACTTC.

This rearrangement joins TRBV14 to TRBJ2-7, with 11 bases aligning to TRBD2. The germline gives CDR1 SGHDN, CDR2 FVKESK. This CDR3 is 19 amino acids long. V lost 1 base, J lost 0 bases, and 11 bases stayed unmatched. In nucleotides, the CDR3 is TGTGCCAGCAGCCAAGGGGCTAGCGGGGGGCAACGAAGCTCCTACGAGCAGTACTTC. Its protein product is CASSQGASGGQRSSYEQYF.

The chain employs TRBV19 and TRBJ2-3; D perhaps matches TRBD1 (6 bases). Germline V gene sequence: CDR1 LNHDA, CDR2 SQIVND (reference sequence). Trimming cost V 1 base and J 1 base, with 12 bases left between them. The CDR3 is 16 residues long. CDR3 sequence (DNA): TGTGCCAGTAGTATAGGGACAGAGCTTCGCACAGATACGCAGTATTTT. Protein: CASSIGTELRTDTQYF.

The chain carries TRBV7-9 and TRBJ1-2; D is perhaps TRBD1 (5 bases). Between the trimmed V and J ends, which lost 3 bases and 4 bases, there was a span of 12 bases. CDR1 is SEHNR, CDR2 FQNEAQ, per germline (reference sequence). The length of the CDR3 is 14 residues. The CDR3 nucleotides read TGTGCCAGCAGCTTGGACACCCTAACCTATGGCTACACCTTC. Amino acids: CASSLDTLTYGYTF.

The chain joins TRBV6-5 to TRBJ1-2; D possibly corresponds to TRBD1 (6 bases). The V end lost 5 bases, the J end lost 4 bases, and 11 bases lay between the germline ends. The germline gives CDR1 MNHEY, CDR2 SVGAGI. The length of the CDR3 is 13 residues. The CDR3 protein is CASSQDRVYGYTF. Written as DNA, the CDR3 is TGTGCCAGCAGTCAGGACAGAGTCTATGGCTACACCTTC.

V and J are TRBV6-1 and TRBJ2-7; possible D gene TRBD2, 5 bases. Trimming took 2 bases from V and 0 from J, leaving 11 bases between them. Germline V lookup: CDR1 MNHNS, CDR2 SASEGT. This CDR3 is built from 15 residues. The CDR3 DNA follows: TGTGCCAGCAGTGAATTGGCGGGTAGCTCCTACGAGCAGTACTTC. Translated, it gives CASSELAGSSYEQYF.

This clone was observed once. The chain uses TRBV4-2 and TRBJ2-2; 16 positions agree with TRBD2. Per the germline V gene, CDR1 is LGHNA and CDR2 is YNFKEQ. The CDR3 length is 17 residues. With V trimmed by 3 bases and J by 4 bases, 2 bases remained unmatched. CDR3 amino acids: CASSQGLAGGLTGELFF. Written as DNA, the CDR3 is TGTGCCAGCAGCCAGGGACTAGCGGGGGGGCTCACCGGGGAGCTGTTTTTT.

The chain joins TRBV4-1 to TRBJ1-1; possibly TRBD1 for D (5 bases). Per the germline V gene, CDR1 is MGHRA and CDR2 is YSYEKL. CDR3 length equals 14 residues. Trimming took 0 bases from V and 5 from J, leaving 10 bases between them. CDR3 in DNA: TGCGCCAGCAGCCAAGATTTGGGGGGAACTGAAGCTTTCTTT. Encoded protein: CASSQDLGGTEAFF.

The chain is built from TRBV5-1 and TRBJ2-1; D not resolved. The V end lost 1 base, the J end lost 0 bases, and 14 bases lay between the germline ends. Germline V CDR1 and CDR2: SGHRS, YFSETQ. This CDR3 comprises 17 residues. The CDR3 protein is CASSLLDVVVSYNEQFF. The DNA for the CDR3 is TGCGCCAGCAGCTTGTTAGATGTGGTCGTCTCCTACAATGAGCAGTTCTTC.

CDR3 protein: CASSSTGQGNGNTIYF. CDR3 bases: TGCGCCAGCAGCTCGACGGGACAGGGGAACGGAAACACCATATATTTT. J is TRBJ1-3 and V is TRBV5-1; 10 bases are a match to TRBD1. CDR3 length: 16 amino acids. CDR1 is SGHRS, CDR2 YFSETQ, per germline. With V trimmed by 3 bases and J by 4 bases, 7 bases remained unmatched.

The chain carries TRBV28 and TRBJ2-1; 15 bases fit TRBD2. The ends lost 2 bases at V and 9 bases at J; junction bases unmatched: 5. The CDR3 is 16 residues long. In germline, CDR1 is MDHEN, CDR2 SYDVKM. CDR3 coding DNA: TGTGCCAGCAGTTTAGTAGGACTAGCGGGGGGGCGTGAGCAGTTCTTC. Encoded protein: CASSLVGLAGGREQFF.

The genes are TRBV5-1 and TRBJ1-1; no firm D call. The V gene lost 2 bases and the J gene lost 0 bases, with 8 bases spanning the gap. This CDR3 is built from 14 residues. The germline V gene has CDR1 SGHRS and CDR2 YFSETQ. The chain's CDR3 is CASSFLAMNTEAFF. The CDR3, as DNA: TGCGCCAGCAGCTTTTTAGCAATGAACACTGAAGCTTTCTTT. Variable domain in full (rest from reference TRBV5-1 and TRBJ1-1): KAGVTQTPRYLIKTRGQQVTLSCSPISGHRSVSWYQQTPGQGLQFLFEYFSETQRNKGNFPGRFSGRQFSNSRSEMNVSTLELGDSALYLCASSFLAMNTEAFFGQGTRLTVV.

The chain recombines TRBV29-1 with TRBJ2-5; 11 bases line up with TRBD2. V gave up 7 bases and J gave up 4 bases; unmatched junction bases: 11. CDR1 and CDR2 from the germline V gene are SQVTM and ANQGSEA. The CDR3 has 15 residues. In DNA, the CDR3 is TGCAGCGCCCGAAGAGGCCTAGCGGGGGGAGAGACCCAGTACTTC. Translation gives CSARRGLAGGETQYF.

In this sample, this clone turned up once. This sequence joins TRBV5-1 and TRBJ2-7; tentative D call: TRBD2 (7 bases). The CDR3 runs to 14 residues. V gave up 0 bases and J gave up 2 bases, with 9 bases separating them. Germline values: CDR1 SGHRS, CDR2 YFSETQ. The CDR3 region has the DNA TGCGCCAGCAGCTTGGAAGGGGGGGCCTACGAGCAGTACTTC. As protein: CASSLEGGAYEQYF.

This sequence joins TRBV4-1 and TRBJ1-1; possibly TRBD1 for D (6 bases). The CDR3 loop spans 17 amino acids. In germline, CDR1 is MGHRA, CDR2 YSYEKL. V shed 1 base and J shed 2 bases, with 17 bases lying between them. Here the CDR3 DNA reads TGCGCCAGCAGCCAAGCCCCCTTGGCAGGGGTAAACACTGAAGCTTTCTTT. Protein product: CASSQAPLAGVNTEAFF.

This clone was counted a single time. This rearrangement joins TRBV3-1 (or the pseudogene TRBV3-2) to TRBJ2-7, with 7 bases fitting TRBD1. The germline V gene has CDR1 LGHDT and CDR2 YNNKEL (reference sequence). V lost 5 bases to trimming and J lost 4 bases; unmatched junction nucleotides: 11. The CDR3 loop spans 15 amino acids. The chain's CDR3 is CASSYSLGGQYEQYF. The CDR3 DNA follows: TGTGCCAGCAGCTATAGCCTAGGGGGCCAATACGAGCAGTACTTC.

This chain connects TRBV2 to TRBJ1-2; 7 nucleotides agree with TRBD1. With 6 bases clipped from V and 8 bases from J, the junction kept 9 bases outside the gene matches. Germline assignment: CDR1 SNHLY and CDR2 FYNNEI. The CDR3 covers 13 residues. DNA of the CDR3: TGTGCCAGCAGGCCGACAGGGTTGGGCGGCTACACCTTC. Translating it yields CASRPTGLGGYTF.

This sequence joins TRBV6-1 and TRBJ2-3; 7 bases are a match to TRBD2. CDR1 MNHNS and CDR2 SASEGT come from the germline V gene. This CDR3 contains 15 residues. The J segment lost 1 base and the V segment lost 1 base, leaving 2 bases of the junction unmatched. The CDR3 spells CASSEDRGGTDTQYF. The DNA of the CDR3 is TGTGCCAGCAGTGAAGACCGGGGGGGCACAGATACGCAGTATTTT.

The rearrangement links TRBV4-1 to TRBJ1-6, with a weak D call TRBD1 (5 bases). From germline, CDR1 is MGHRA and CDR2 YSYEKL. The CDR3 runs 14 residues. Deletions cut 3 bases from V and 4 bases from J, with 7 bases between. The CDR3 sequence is CASSQPGYNSPLHF. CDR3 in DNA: TGCGCCAGCAGCCAGCCAGGGTATAATTCACCCCTCCACTTT.